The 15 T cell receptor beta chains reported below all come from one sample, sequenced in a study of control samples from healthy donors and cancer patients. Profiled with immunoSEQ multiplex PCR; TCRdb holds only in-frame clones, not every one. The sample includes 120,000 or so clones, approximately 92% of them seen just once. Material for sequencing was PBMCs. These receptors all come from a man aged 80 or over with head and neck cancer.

CDR3 nucleotides: TGTGCCAGTAGTATGGTTCTCCGAGAGTCCGGAAACACCATATATTTT. As protein: CASSMVLRESGNTIYF. The chain joins TRBV19 to TRBJ1-3, with D unresolved. The germline V gene has CDR1 LNHDA and CDR2 SQIVND (reference sequence). Trimming removed 3 bases at V and 4 bases at J, with 16 bases between. CDR3 length equals 16 residues.

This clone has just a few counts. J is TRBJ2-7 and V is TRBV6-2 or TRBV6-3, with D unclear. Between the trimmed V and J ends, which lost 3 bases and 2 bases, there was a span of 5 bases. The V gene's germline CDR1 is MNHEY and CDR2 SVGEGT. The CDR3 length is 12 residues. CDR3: CASSYWTYEQYF. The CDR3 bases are TGTGCCAGCAGTTATTGGACCTACGAGCAGTACTTC.

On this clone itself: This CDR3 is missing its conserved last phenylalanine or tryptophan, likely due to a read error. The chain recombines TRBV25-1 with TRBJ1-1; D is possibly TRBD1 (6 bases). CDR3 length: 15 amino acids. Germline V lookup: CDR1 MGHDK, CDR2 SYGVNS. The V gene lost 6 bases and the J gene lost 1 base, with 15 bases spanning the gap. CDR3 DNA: TGTGCCAGCAGATACTCAAGGGGGACGAACACTGAAGCTTTCTCT. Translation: CASRYSRGTNTEAFS.

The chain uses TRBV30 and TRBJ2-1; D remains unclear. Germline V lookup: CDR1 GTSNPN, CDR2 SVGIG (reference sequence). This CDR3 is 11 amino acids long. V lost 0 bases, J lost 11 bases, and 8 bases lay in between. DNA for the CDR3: TGTGCCTGGAGTGTACTGGGCCAGCAGTTCTTC. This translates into CAWSVLGQQFF.

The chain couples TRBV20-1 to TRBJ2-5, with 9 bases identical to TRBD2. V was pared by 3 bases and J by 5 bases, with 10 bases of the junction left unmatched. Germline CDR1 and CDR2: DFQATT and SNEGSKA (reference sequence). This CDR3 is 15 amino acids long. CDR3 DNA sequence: TGCAGTGCTAGTTGGGCTAGCGGGGTGTGGGAGACCCAGTACTTC. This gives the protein CSASWASGVWETQYF.

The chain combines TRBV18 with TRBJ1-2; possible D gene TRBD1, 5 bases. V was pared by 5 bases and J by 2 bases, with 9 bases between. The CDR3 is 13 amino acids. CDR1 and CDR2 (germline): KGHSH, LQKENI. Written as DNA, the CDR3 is TGTGCCAGCTCAACGACAGAGAACTATGGCTACACCTTC. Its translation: CASSTTENYGYTF.

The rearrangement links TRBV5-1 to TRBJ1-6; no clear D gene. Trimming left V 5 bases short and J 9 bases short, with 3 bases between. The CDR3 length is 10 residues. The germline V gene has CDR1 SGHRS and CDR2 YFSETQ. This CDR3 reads CASSCSPLHF. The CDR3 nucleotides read TGCGCCAGCAGTTGTTCACCCCTCCACTTT.

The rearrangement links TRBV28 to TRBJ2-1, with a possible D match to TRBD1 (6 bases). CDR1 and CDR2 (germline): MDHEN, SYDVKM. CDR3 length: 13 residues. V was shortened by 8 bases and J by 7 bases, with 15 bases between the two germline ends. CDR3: CASGTLVLNEQFF. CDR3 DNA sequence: TGTGCCAGCGGGACATTGGTTTTAAATGAGCAGTTCTTC. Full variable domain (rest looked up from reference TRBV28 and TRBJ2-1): DVKVTQSSRYLVKRTGEKVFLECVQDMDHENMFWYRQDPGLGLRLIYFSYDVKMKEKGDIPEGYSVSREKKERFSLILESASTNQTSMYLCASGTLVLNEQFFGPGTRLTVL.

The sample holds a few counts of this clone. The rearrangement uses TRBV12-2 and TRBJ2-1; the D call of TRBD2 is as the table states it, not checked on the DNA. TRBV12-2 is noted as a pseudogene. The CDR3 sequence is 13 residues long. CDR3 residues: CASRFDWYNEQFF. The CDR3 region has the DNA TGTGCAAGTCGCTTTGACTGGTACAATGAGCAGTTCTTC.

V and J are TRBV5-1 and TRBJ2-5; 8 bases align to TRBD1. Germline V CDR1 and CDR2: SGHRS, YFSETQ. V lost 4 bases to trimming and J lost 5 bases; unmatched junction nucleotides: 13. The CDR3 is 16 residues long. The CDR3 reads CASSLGQGPTQETQYF. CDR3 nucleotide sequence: TGCGCCAGCAGCCTCGGACAGGGTCCGACCCAGGAGACCCAGTACTTC. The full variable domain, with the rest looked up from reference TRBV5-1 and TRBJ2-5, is KAGVTQTPRYLIKTRGQQVTLSCSPISGHRSVSWYQQTPGQGLQFLFEYFSETQRNKGNFPGRFSGRQFSNSRSEMNVSTLELGDSALYLCASSLGQGPTQETQYFGPGTRLLVL.

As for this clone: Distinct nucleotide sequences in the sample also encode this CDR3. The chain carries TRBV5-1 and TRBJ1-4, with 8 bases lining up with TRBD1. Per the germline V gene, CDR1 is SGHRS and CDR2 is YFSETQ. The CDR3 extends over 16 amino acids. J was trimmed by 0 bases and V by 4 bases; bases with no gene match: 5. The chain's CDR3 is CASSLDRGATNEKLFF. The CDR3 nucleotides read TGCGCCAGCAGCCTAGACAGGGGCGCAACTAATGAAAAACTGTTTTTT. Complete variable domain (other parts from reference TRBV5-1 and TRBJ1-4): KAGVTQTPRYLIKTRGQQVTLSCSPISGHRSVSWYQQTPGQGLQFLFEYFSETQRNKGNFPGRFSGRQFSNSRSEMNVSTLELGDSALYLCASSLDRGATNEKLFFGSGTQLSVL.

CDR3 in DNA: TGTGCCAGCAGTTTATTTGTAGCGGGGGGTGGTGAGCAGTTCTTC. The encoded protein is CASSLFVAGGGEQFF. This sequence joins TRBV27 and TRBJ2-1; 10 bases fit TRBD2. V shed 1 base and J 9 bases; nucleotides not matched to a gene: 6. The CDR3 runs 15 residues. The germline V gene has CDR1 MNHEY and CDR2 SMNVEV (reference sequence).

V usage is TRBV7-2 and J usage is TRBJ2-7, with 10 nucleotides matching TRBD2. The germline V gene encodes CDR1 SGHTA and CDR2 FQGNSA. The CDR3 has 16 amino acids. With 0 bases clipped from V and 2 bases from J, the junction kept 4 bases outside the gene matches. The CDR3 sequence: CASSLAASGRAYEQYF. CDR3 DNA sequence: TGTGCCAGCAGCTTAGCGGCTAGCGGGAGAGCCTACGAGCAGTACTTC.

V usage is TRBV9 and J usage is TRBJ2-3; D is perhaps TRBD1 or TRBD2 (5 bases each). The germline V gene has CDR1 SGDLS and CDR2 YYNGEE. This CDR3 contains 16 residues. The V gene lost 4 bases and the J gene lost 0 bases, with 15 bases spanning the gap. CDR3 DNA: TGTGCCAGCAGCCCTCGGTCGGGGCCTAGCACAGATACGCAGTATTTT. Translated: CASSPRSGPSTDTQYF.

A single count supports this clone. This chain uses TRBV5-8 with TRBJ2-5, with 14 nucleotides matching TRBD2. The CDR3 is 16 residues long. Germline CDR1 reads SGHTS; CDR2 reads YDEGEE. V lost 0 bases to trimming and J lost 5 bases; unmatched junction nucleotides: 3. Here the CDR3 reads CASSLGLAGGPETQYF. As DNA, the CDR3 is TGTGCCAGCAGCTTGGGACTAGCGGGAGGGCCGGAGACCCAGTACTTC.